The 7 T cell receptor beta chains in this list originate from one sample, sequenced in a study of T cell responses to AZD1222 COVID-19 vaccine. TCRdb keeps only in-frame clones here, not all; method: immunoSEQ multiplex PCR. Of roughly 140,000 clones listed, approximately 89% were seen once; the top ten hold about 3.7%. The source was peripheral blood, collected on day 0 of MenACWY control vaccination. These receptors all come from an adult in good health.

The gene calls are TRBV9 and TRBJ1-1; D is uncertain. Germline CDR1 is SGDLS and CDR2 is YYNGEE. CDR3 length: 14 residues. The V end was cut by 2 bases, the J end by 3 bases, with 11 bases between. The CDR3 nucleotides are TGTGCCAGCAGCGTCGAATACGAAGACACTGAAGCTTTCTTT. Translated: CASSVEYEDTEAFF. The full variable domain, in which reference TRBV9 and TRBJ1-1 provide the parts outside the CDR3, is DSGVTQTPKHLITATGQRVTLRCSPRSGDLSVYWYQQSLDQGLQFLIQYYNGEERAKGNILERFSAQQFPDLHSELNLSSLELGDSALYFCASSVEYEDTEAFFGQGTRLTVV.

The gene calls are TRBV24-1 and TRBJ1-1; a weak D match, TRBD1 (5 bases). Deletions cut 5 bases from V and 3 bases from J, with 12 bases between. The V gene's germline CDR1 is KGHDR and CDR2 SFDVKD. The CDR3 is made up of 14 amino acids. The CDR3 sequence is CATSVGGWDTEAFF. DNA for the CDR3: TGTGCCACCAGTGTCGGGGGTTGGGACACTGAAGCTTTCTTT.

The V call is TRBV29-1, the J call TRBJ1-2, with TRBD1 matching 8 bases. Unmatched junction bases numbered 10, after V lost 2 bases and J lost 8 bases. From germline, CDR1 is SQVTM and CDR2 ANQGSEA. The length of the CDR3 is 14 residues. CDR3 loop: CSVEMRTGSRGYTF. The CDR3 DNA follows: TGCAGCGTTGAAATGAGGACAGGGTCAAGGGGCTACACCTTC.

This clone showed up just once. The rearrangement uses TRBV5-1 and TRBJ1-1; 11 bases are a match to TRBD1. From germline, CDR1 is SGHRS and CDR2 YFSETQ. The CDR3 sequence is 14 residues long. V lost 3 bases, J lost 5 bases, and 3 bases stayed unmatched. CDR3 in DNA: TGCGCCAGCAGCTGGACAGGGGGCAGGACTGAAGCTTTCTTT. Protein sequence: CASSWTGGRTEAFF.

This sequence joins TRBV2 and TRBJ2-5; 8 bases are a match to TRBD2. V shed 7 bases and J 1 base; nucleotides not matched to a gene: 8. The CDR3 is 15 residues long. Germline values: CDR1 SNHLY, CDR2 FYNNEI. The CDR3 protein is CASTMGLAGQETQYF. In nucleotides, the CDR3 is TGTGCCAGCACTATGGGGCTAGCGGGCCAAGAGACCCAGTACTTC.

The chain links TRBV5-6 to TRBJ1-5; D is perhaps TRBD1 (5 bases). The CDR3 has 14 residues. V was shortened by 1 base and J by 4 bases, with 9 bases between the two germline ends. Per germline, CDR1 SGHDT and CDR2 YYEEEE. DNA for the CDR3: TGTGCCAGCAGCTTGTTGGGGGAGAATCAGCCCCAGCATTTT. The encoded protein is CASSLLGENQPQHF.

As regards this clone: An end of the junction does not agree with germline; a read error may underlie this. The CDR3, as DNA: TGTGCCAGCACTTACGGGGGCGGAGCTTATTCACCCCTCCACTTT. This encodes CASTYGGGAYSPLHF. The chain is built from TRBV6-6 and TRBJ1-6; a weak D match, TRBD1 (6 bases). Germline CDR1 reads MNHNY; CDR2 reads SVGAGI (reference sequence). CDR3 length: 15 amino acids.